This passage covers 24 T cell receptor beta chains from one sample sequenced in a study of T cell responses to AZD1222 COVID-19 vaccine. Generated by immunoSEQ multiplex PCR, the TCRdb table keeps only in-frame clones and is missing some. The sample records about 85,000 clones, 80% to 95% being singletons. Specimen: peripheral blood, collected 28 days after the second AZD1222 dose. Source of these receptors: an adult who received the AZD1222 COVID-19 vaccine.

This clone came up once. The J gene is TRBJ2-5, the V gene TRBV3-1 (or the pseudogene TRBV3-2); D gene unclear. The V end was cut by 1 base, the J end by 5 bases, with 8 bases between. The CDR3 contains 13 residues. The germline V gene has CDR1 LGHDT and CDR2 YNNKEL (reference sequence). The CDR3 DNA follows: TGTGCCAGCAGCCAAGGGGTTCGGGAGACCCAGTACTTC. Its translation is CASSQGVRETQYF.

The chain recombines TRBV3-1 (or the pseudogene TRBV3-2) with TRBJ2-2, with D tentatively TRBD2 (5 bases). The CDR3 runs to 17 residues. Trimming removed 1 base from V and 8 bases from J, with 20 bases in between. Germline V lookup: CDR1 LGHDT, CDR2 YNNKEL (reference sequence). The CDR3 bases are TGTGCCAGCAGCCAAGTAGGGATAGTTCGAGGGTTGGGGGAGCTGTTTTTT. This encodes CASSQVGIVRGLGELFF.

The V call is TRBV28, the J call TRBJ1-6, with unresolved D. V gave up 5 bases and J gave up 14 bases, with 19 bases separating them. The CDR3 sequence is 14 residues long. Germline CDR1 reads MDHEN; CDR2 reads SYDVKM. This CDR3 reads CASSRPGIAGTLHF. The CDR3, as DNA: TGTGCCAGCAGTCGCCCGGGGATAGCGGGGACCCTCCACTTT.

DNA of the CDR3: TGTGCCAGCAGTAGACAGGCGAACACTGAAGCTTTCTTT. It yields the protein CASSRQANTEAFF. V is TRBV27 and J is TRBJ1-1; perhaps TRBD1 as D (6 bases). Germline CDR1 reads MNHEY; CDR2 reads SMNVEV (reference sequence). CDR3 length: 13 amino acids. Trimming removed 5 bases at V and 1 base at J, with 8 bases between.

The chain combines TRBV23-1 with TRBJ2-7; D gene unclear. TRBV23-1 is given ORF status, its function remaining uncertain. The V end was cut by 6 bases, the J end by 4 bases, with 19 bases between. The CDR3 is 15 residues long. The DNA for the CDR3 is TGCGCCAGCAGGGTGGATCCCCAGGCCCATTACGAGCAGTACTTC. Its translation: CASRVDPQAHYEQYF.

This clone was seen just once. This specimen includes other DNA sequences encoding the same CDR3. The rearrangement uses TRBV14 and TRBJ2-1; D ambiguous. Per germline, CDR1 SGHDN and CDR2 FVKESK. V was trimmed by 1 base and J by 0 bases, leaving 7 bases between them. The CDR3 has 15 residues. The CDR3 loop reads CASSQGPSSYNEQFF. The DNA for the CDR3 is TGTGCCAGCAGCCAAGGACCGAGCTCCTACAATGAGCAGTTCTTC.

This clone appeared a single time. V usage is TRBV6-5 and J usage is TRBJ2-2; 8 positions agree with TRBD1. This CDR3 spans 16 amino acids. V lost 4 bases and J lost 6; bases outside the gene matches: 10. Germline-derived CDR1 and CDR2 are MNHEY and SVGAGI. The CDR3 sequence: CASSSDWTGPPGELFF. CDR3 DNA sequence: TGTGCCAGCAGTTCCGACTGGACAGGGCCCCCCGGGGAGCTGTTTTTT.

The chain links TRBV27 to TRBJ2-2; 14 nucleotides agree with TRBD2. The CDR3 consists of 17 residues. The ends lost 7 bases at V and 1 base at J; junction bases unmatched: 5. The germline gives CDR1 MNHEY, CDR2 SMNVEV (reference sequence). CDR3 region: CASTRTSGRLNTGELFF. The CDR3 DNA reads TGTGCCAGCACTAGGACTAGCGGGAGGTTGAACACCGGGGAGCTGTTTTTT.

V gene TRBV7-9 combines with J gene TRBJ1-5; D is ambiguous. Trimming cost V 3 bases and J 6 bases, with 9 bases left between them. This CDR3 has 13 residues. From germline, CDR1 is SEHNR and CDR2 FQNEAQ (reference sequence). The CDR3 coding sequence is TGTGCCAGCAGCTTTCAAGGGCTTCAGCCCCAGCATTTT. Protein sequence: CASSFQGLQPQHF. The full variable domain, its missing parts supplied by reference TRBV7-9 and TRBJ1-5, is DTGVSQNPRHKITKRGQNVTFRCDPISEHNRLYWYRQTLGQGPEFLTYFQNEAQLEKSRLLSDRFSAERPKGSFSTLEIQRTEQGDSAMYLCASSFQGLQPQHFGDGTRLSIL.

The rearrangement links TRBV2 to TRBJ1-5, with D unresolved. Trimming cost V 6 bases and J 4 bases, with 13 bases left between them. Germline V gene sequence: CDR1 SNHLY, CDR2 FYNNEI. The CDR3 runs 14 residues. CDR3 DNA: TGTGCCAGCAGCTCAACAGTGAAAAATCAGCCCCAGCATTTT. It yields the protein CASSSTVKNQPQHF.

The genes are TRBV2 and TRBJ2-4; D unresolved. V lost 2 bases and J lost 4, with 3 bases in between. Germline V gene sequence: CDR1 SNHLY, CDR2 FYNNEI. The CDR3 runs to 12 residues. The CDR3 DNA follows: TGTGCCAGCAGTGAAACGAAAAACATTCAGTACTTC. This translates into CASSETKNIQYF. The whole variable domain, filled in from reference TRBV2 and TRBJ2-4, reads EPEVTQTPSHQVTQMGQEVILRCVPISNHLYFYWYRQILGQKVEFLVSFYNNEISEKSEIFDDQFSVERPDGSNFTLKIRSTKLEDSAMYFCASSETKNIQYFGAGTRLSVL.

The chain couples TRBV27 to TRBJ2-1; D is ambiguous. Trimming shortened V by 6 bases and J by 0 bases, and 12 bases separated the two germline ends. The CDR3 has 15 residues. Germline V gene lookup returns CDR1 MNHEY and CDR2 SMNVEV (reference sequence). The CDR3: CASRITSLSYNEQFF. The DNA for the CDR3 is TGTGCCAGCAGAATAACGTCCCTCTCCTACAATGAGCAGTTCTTC.

V is TRBV30 and J is TRBJ2-2; 12 bases line up with TRBD2. The CDR3 runs 16 residues. Germline trimming cut 6 bases from V and 2 bases from J; bases unmatched to any gene: 7. Germline V gives CDR1 GTSNPN, CDR2 SVGIG (reference sequence). CDR3 sequence: CACSRGLAGNTGELFF. CDR3 nucleotide sequence: TGTGCCTGCTCCCGGGGACTAGCGGGTAACACCGGGGAGCTGTTTTTT.

This chain connects TRBV9 to TRBJ2-3; 7 nucleotides match TRBD2. The CDR3 is 18 residues long. The germline V gene has CDR1 SGDLS and CDR2 YYNGEE. With V trimmed by 0 bases and J by 0 bases, 10 bases remained unmatched. CDR3 protein: CASSVAGGRRTSTDTQYF. DNA of the CDR3: TGTGCCAGCAGCGTAGCCGGGGGGAGACGGACTAGCACAGATACGCAGTATTTT. Full variable domain (missing parts from reference TRBV9 and TRBJ2-3): DSGVTQTPKHLITATGQRVTLRCSPRSGDLSVYWYQQSLDQGLQFLIQYYNGEERAKGNILERFSAQQFPDLHSELNLSSLELGDSALYFCASSVAGGRRTSTDTQYFGPGTRLTVL.

In this sample, this clone turned up a few times. This chain connects TRBV9 to TRBJ2-1, with 13 bases matching TRBD2. The CDR3 is 16 residues long. Trimming took 0 bases from V and 8 from J; bases not matched to a gene: 5. Germline V CDR1 and CDR2: SGDLS, YYNGEE. The CDR3 reads CASSVAGLAGEHEQFF. The CDR3 nucleotides read TGTGCCAGCAGCGTAGCTGGACTAGCGGGGGAACATGAGCAGTTCTTC.

The J gene is TRBJ2-5, the V gene TRBV6-2 or TRBV6-3; 10 bases are a match to TRBD2. The length of the CDR3 is 17 residues. The germline V gene encodes CDR1 MNHEY and CDR2 SVGEGT. The junction had 14 bases not matched to a gene; V was cut back by 5 bases and J by 5 bases. CDR3 sequence (DNA): TGTGCCAGCAGTACCTTCGCTGGAGCGGGAGGGGGGGAGACCCAGTACTTC. Translating gives CASSTFAGAGGGETQYF.

The genes are TRBV7-2 and TRBJ2-1; no clear D gene. The ends were cut back, 0 bases at V and 5 bases at J, with 11 bases in the middle. Germline CDR1 and CDR2: SGHTA and FQGNSA. CDR3 size: 15 residues. The CDR3 here is CASSLAGLGNNEQFF. The CDR3 region has the DNA TGTGCCAGCAGCTTAGCAGGGCTGGGAAACAATGAGCAGTTCTTC.

V and J are TRBV7-8 and TRBJ2-1; 7 nucleotides line up with TRBD2. J gave up 5 bases and V 6 bases, and 13 bases lay outside the gene matches. The CDR3 is 16 amino acids. CDR1 SGHVS and CDR2 FQNEAQ come from the germline V gene. CDR3 protein: CASRRSRAGENNEQFF. The CDR3 nucleotides are TGTGCCAGCAGACGTTCCAGGGCGGGAGAGAACAATGAGCAGTTCTTC.

This clone was detected only a few times. The V and J genes are TRBV5-8 and TRBJ1-1, with TRBD1 identical over 7 bases. The germline CDR1 and CDR2 sequences are SGHTS and YDEGEE. The V segment lost 3 bases and the J segment 4 bases; nucleotides outside the gene matches: 0. The CDR3 is 12 amino acids. CDR3 bases: TGTGCCAGCAGCTGGACAGGCACTGAAGCTTTCTTT. Residues: CASSWTGTEAFF.

CDR3 amino acids: CASSLGGAQGYNSPLHF. The CDR3 DNA reads as TGTGCCAGCAGCTTAGGAGGGGCGCAGGGCTATAATTCACCCCTCCACTTT. The chain is built from TRBV7-8 and TRBJ1-6; D is possibly TRBD1 (5 bases). Germline CDR1 reads SGHVS; CDR2 reads FQNEAQ. CDR3 length equals 17 residues. With 1 base removed from V and 3 bases from J, the gap between germline ends came to 13 bases.

The V call is TRBV2, the J call TRBJ1-4, with 10 nucleotides matching TRBD1. With 6 bases clipped from V and 5 bases from J, the junction kept 3 bases outside the gene matches. The CDR3 covers 14 residues. Germline-derived CDR1 and CDR2 are SNHLY and FYNNEI. The CDR3 DNA reads as TGTGCCAGCAGCCGGGACAGGGGAAATGAAAAACTGTTTTTT. Translated: CASSRDRGNEKLFF.

V and J are TRBV27 and TRBJ1-3; D is unresolved. Trimming took 6 bases from V and 3 from J, leaving 12 bases between them. The CDR3 length is 14 residues. The germline CDR1 and CDR2 sequences are MNHEY and SMNVEV (reference sequence). In DNA, the CDR3 is TGTGCCAGCAGACCCGCGGGAATTGGAAACACCATATATTTT. It codes for CASRPAGIGNTIYF.

This clone was seen only a few times. The chain joins TRBV7-9 to TRBJ1-5; no clear D. CDR3 length: 14 amino acids. Trimming pared 5 bases from V and 3 bases from J, leaving 11 bases between. Germline CDR1 and CDR2: SEHNR and FQNEAQ (reference sequence). CDR3 DNA: TGTGCCAGCAGCAGAGAGACCCTCAATCAGCCCCAGCATTTT. This codes for CASSRETLNQPQHF.

CDR3: CASSLGQTGGHEKLFF. The CDR3 nucleotides read TGTGCCAGCAGCTTGGGTCAGACAGGGGGACATGAAAAACTGTTTTTT. The chain has TRBV5-8 and TRBJ1-4; TRBD1 agrees at 9 bases. Germline loops: CDR1 SGHTS, CDR2 YDEGEE. The J segment lost 6 bases and the V segment lost 0 bases, leaving 6 bases of the junction unmatched. CDR3 length equals 16 residues.